This T cell receptor (beta chain) comes out of a study of shared clonotypes between healthy human individuals. Study-level background: The plates for each donor numbered three CD4 naive, three CD4 memory, two CD8 naive and one CD8 memory.

It was into CD45RA+ naive and CD45RA-negative memory subsets that the CD4+ cells were split. The authors' processing: With immunoSEQ giving junction-only sequences and no quality scores, filtering differed. Only in-frame clones appear in the TCRdb table, and some are missing; sequencing was by immunoSEQ multiplex PCR. The DNA gave D and trimming, while V, J and clone size come from that table. The sample lists approximately 1.5 million clones, 98% seen once, with about 0.35% in the top ten. V was pared by 3 bases and J by 1 base, with 4 bases between. Germline CDR1 and CDR2: SEHNR and FQNEAQ (reference sequence). This CDR3 region has 12 residues.

The chain employs TRBV7-9 and TRBJ2-7; D uncertain. The sequencing input was naive CD4+ T cells sorted from blood. As to subset: CD45RA+ positively selected. The receptor was derived from a man aged 30-40 years in good health. CDR3 region: CASSFPSYEQYF. The CDR3 DNA follows: TGTGCCAGCAGCTTCCCATCCTACGAGCAGTACTTC. Full variable domain (remainder filled in from reference TRBV7-9 and TRBJ2-7): DTGVSQNPRHKITKRGQNVTFRCDPISEHNRLYWYRQTLGQGPEFLTYFQNEAQLEKSRLLSDRFSAERPKGSFSTLEIQRTEQGDSAMYLCASSFPSYEQYFGPGTRLTVT.